Each of the 32 T cell receptor beta chains below was sequenced from the same sample in a study of shared clonotypes between healthy human individuals. TCRdb's copy holds only in-frame clones and misses some; the assay was immunoSEQ multiplex PCR. The sample gives about 2.2 million clones, just over 90% of which show up once; around 1.8% is in the top ten. CD45RO-negative cells were positively selected for CCR7, leaving out terminally differentiated effector memory CD45RA+ cells. Material for sequencing was naive CD8+ T cells from PBMCs. These receptors were taken from a man aged 18 to 30 in good health. Some clones in this sample may be carry-over from other donors' samples.

Concerning this clone itself: An end of the junction does not agree with germline; a read error may underlie this. This chain joins TRBV11-2 and TRBJ2-5, with D perhaps TRBD2 (5 bases). The end of the DNA fits TRBJ2-7 better, so the J call may be wrong. CDR1 is SGHAT and CDR2 is FQNNGV in the germline V gene. The CDR3 loop spans 15 amino acids. The CDR3 DNA reads TGTGCCAGCAGCCTAGAGACCACCGGGGCCTACGAGCAGTACTTC. It is translated as CASSLETTGAYEQYF.

V usage is TRBV6-1 and J usage is TRBJ1-4; D uncertain. The CDR3 has 17 amino acids. V gave up 3 bases and J gave up 8 bases, with 22 bases separating them. Germline V CDR1 and CDR2: MNHNS, SASEGT. CDR3 bases: TGTGCCAGCAGTGAGATTCGACGAGCACCTAAGTGGGAAAAACTGTTTTTT. This encodes CASSEIRRAPKWEKLFF.

The chain combines TRBV28 with TRBJ2-7; D possibly corresponds to TRBD2 (6 bases). V lost 3 bases, J lost 6 bases, and 24 bases lay in between. Germline V gives CDR1 MDHEN, CDR2 SYDVKM. The CDR3 is made up of 17 amino acids. This CDR3 is CASSFPQFIGTRAEQYF. The CDR3 nucleotides read TGTGCCAGCAGTTTTCCCCAATTTATAGGGACTCGCGCCGAGCAGTACTTC. Full variable domain (remainder filled in from reference TRBV28 and TRBJ2-7): DVKVTQSSRYLVKRTGEKVFLECVQDMDHENMFWYRQDPGLGLRLIYFSYDVKMKEKGDIPEGYSVSREKKERFSLILESASTNQTSMYLCASSFPQFIGTRAEQYFGPGTRLTVT.

As concerns this clone: Other DNA variants within this sample encode the same CDR3. This sequence joins TRBV11-2 and TRBJ2-7; 7 nucleotides match TRBD1. Per the germline V gene, CDR1 is SGHAT and CDR2 is FQNNGV. J gave up 2 bases and V 1 base, and 2 bases lay outside the gene matches. The CDR3 spans 14 residues. As DNA, the CDR3 is TGTGCCAGCAGCTTAGTGGGACAGCCCTACGAGCAGTACTTC. It yields the protein CASSLVGQPYEQYF.

The gene calls are TRBV5-1 and TRBJ2-2, with D tentatively TRBD1 (5 bases). Germline V gene data show CDR1 as SGHRS and CDR2 as YFSETQ. This CDR3 has 17 amino acids. Trimming pared 3 bases from V and 4 bases from J, leaving 19 bases between. CDR3 protein: CASSSPRVRGITGELFF. CDR3 DNA sequence: TGCGCCAGCAGCTCACCCAGGGTCCGCGGTATCACCGGGGAGCTGTTTTTT.

Note on this clone: Additional DNA sequences in this sample encode the identical CDR3. J is TRBJ2-7 and V is TRBV7-2, with D perhaps TRBD2 (6 bases). Germline V gives CDR1 SGHTA, CDR2 FQGNSA. This CDR3 is 14 amino acids long. Trimming cost V 3 bases and J 2 bases, with 11 bases left between them. The CDR3 bases are TGTGCCAGCAGCTTGGGCGGGGAGGCCTACGAGCAGTACTTC. Translating gives CASSLGGEAYEQYF.

V is TRBV4-1 and J is TRBJ2-3; 9 bases match TRBD2. The junction had 6 bases not matched to a gene; V was cut back by 4 bases and J by 1 base. In germline, CDR1 is MGHRA, CDR2 YSYEKL. This CDR3 is built from 16 residues. CDR3 in amino acids: CASSPQREVGTDTQYF. The CDR3 DNA follows: TGCGCCAGCAGCCCACAGCGGGAGGTCGGCACAGATACGCAGTATTTT.

The chain recombines TRBV19 with TRBJ1-1, with D unresolved. Trimming took 5 bases from V and 7 from J, leaving 17 bases between them. Germline V CDR1 and CDR2: LNHDA, SQIVND (reference sequence). The CDR3 is 14 amino acids. This CDR3 reads CASSSGDYWGEAFF. The CDR3 DNA is TGTGCCAGTAGTTCAGGTGATTACTGGGGTGAAGCTTTCTTT.

CDR3 in amino acids: CTSSFRGLAEREQYF. The CDR3 DNA sequence: TGCACCAGCAGTTTTCGAGGACTAGCAGAGAGAGAGCAGTACTTC. The rearrangement joins TRBV1 to TRBJ2-7; no DNA check was done on the table's D call, TRBD2. TRBV1 is an annotated pseudogene. The CDR3 length is 15 residues.

V usage is TRBV28 and J usage is TRBJ2-3, with a possible D match to TRBD2 (6 bases). CDR3 length: 15 amino acids. From germline, CDR1 is MDHEN and CDR2 SYDVKM. V gave up 9 bases and J gave up 2 bases, with 18 bases separating them. Here the CDR3 DNA reads TGTGCCAGAATCATAGCGGAAGCTAACACAGATACGCAGTATTTT. It encodes CARIIAEANTDTQYF.

The chain is built from TRBV19 and TRBJ2-7; D not resolved. Trimming pared 5 bases from V and 5 bases from J, leaving 19 bases between. In germline, CDR1 is LNHDA, CDR2 SQIVND (reference sequence). This CDR3 has 15 amino acids. The CDR3 is CASSVDRAPRDEQYF. Here the CDR3 DNA reads TGTGCCAGTAGTGTGGACCGGGCTCCTAGGGACGAGCAGTACTTC.

This clone was counted only a few times. This chain uses TRBV4-2 with TRBJ1-2; 9 bases agree with TRBD1. The CDR3 covers 15 residues. Trimming at V came to 4 bases and at J to 5 bases, leaving 8 bases not matched to a gene. Looked up from germline, CDR1 is LGHNA and CDR2 is YNFKEQ. The CDR3: CASSRGTGGGYGYTF. In nucleotides, the CDR3 is TGTGCCAGCAGCCGTGGCACAGGGGGCGGGTATGGCTACACCTTC.

The chain combines TRBV29-1 with TRBJ2-7; D tentatively reads TRBD1 or TRBD2 (5 bases each). The length of the CDR3 is 12 residues. Germline CDR1 reads SQVTM; CDR2 reads ANQGSEA. V lost 4 bases to trimming and J lost 4 bases, with 11 bases between them. CDR3 sequence reads: CSVGGEWYEQYF. The CDR3 region has the DNA TGCAGCGTTGGAGGGGAGTGGTACGAGCAGTACTTC.

The chain links TRBV5-1 to TRBJ2-1; 10 bases match TRBD2. J lost 2 bases, V lost 0 bases, and 5 bases had no gene match. This CDR3 region has 17 residues. Germline V gene sequence: CDR1 SGHRS, CDR2 YFSETQ. In DNA, the CDR3 is TGCGCCAGCAGCTTGGTTGGGCTAGCGGGAGCCTACAATGAGCAGTTCTTC. Protein: CASSLVGLAGAYNEQFF.

The chain combines TRBV9 with TRBJ2-7; 9 nucleotides line up with TRBD1. The V and J ends lost 4 bases and 3 bases, in that order; junction bases with no gene match: 5. From germline, CDR1 is SGDLS and CDR2 YYNGEE. The CDR3 runs to 14 residues. The CDR3 bases are TGTGCCAGCAGCTTGGGACAGGGCCACTACGAGCAGTACTTC. Translating gives CASSLGQGHYEQYF.

As concerns this clone: Other DNA sequences in this sample translate to the same CDR3. J is TRBJ2-7 and V is TRBV14, with D tentatively TRBD2 (6 bases). The ends were cut back, 1 base at V and 2 bases at J, with 6 bases in the middle. CDR1 and CDR2 (germline): SGHDN, FVKESK. This CDR3 is 13 amino acids long. CDR3 region: CASSQGLAYEQYF. In nucleotides, the CDR3 is TGTGCCAGCAGCCAAGGACTAGCCTACGAGCAGTACTTC. Variable domain in full (rest from reference TRBV14 and TRBJ2-7): EAGVTQFPSHSVIEKGQTVTLRCDPISGHDNLYWYRRVMGKEIKFLLHFVKESKQDESGMPNNRFLAERTGGTYSTLKVQPAELEDSGVYFCASSQGLAYEQYFGPGTRLTVT.

This clone was seen only once. The chain combines TRBV9 with TRBJ2-7, with a weak D call TRBD2 (5 bases). Germline V gene lookup returns CDR1 SGDLS and CDR2 YYNGEE. With 4 bases removed from V and 5 bases from J, the gap between germline ends came to 16 bases. The CDR3 length is 14 residues. CDR3 nucleotides: TGTGCCAGCAGCCCCCTCCGGTGGGGAGACGAGCAGTACTTC. The encoded protein is CASSPLRWGDEQYF.

The chain is built from TRBV9 and TRBJ2-7; no clear D gene. Trimming stripped 0 bases from V and 4 bases from J, with 8 bases between. Looked up from germline, CDR1 is SGDLS and CDR2 is YYNGEE. CDR3 size: 13 residues. CDR3: CASSVEPAYEQYF. The CDR3 DNA follows: TGTGCCAGCAGCGTAGAACCGGCTTACGAGCAGTACTTC.

This clone is a singleton in its sample. V is TRBV11-2 and J is TRBJ2-5, with D perhaps matching TRBD2 (5 bases). From germline, CDR1 is SGHAT and CDR2 FQNNGV. This CDR3 is 14 amino acids long. Trimming removed 1 base from V and 5 bases from J, with 11 bases in between. Here the CDR3 DNA reads TGTGCCAGCAGCTTAGGAGGGTCGGGGGAGACCCAGTACTTC. Protein: CASSLGGSGETQYF.

This sequence joins TRBV4-1 and TRBJ1-2; D unclear. CDR1 is MGHRA, CDR2 YSYEKL, per germline. V lost 4 bases and J 0 bases, leaving 18 bases between the germline ends. The CDR3 loop spans 17 amino acids. DNA for the CDR3: TGCGCCAGCAGCCCTCTGGTCACAGCGAAATCTAACTATGGCTACACCTTC. Translation: CASSPLVTAKSNYGYTF.

The rearrangement uses TRBV28 and TRBJ2-1; no clear D gene. Germline values: CDR1 MDHEN, CDR2 SYDVKM. This CDR3 spans 14 amino acids. V lost 2 bases and J 7 bases, leaving 12 bases between the germline ends. Here the CDR3 reads CASSLAINRNEQFF. Written as DNA, the CDR3 is TGTGCCAGCAGTTTAGCCATCAATAGGAATGAGCAGTTCTTC.

This sequence joins TRBV9 and TRBJ1-3; a possible D gene is TRBD1 (6 bases). The CDR3 is 16 amino acids. The germline V and J ends were trimmed by 0 bases and 1 base, with 11 bases remaining between them. Germline CDR1 reads SGDLS; CDR2 reads YYNGEE. CDR3 residues: CASSVEYRASGNTIYF. DNA of the CDR3: TGTGCCAGCAGCGTAGAGTACAGGGCGTCTGGAAACACCATATATTTT. The whole variable domain, filled in from reference TRBV9 and TRBJ1-3, reads DSGVTQTPKHLITATGQRVTLRCSPRSGDLSVYWYQQSLDQGLQFLIQYYNGEERAKGNILERFSAQQFPDLHSELNLSSLELGDSALYFCASSVEYRASGNTIYFGEGSWLTVV.

This clone was found once. The chain recombines TRBV4-3 with TRBJ2-6; D not certain. Per germline, CDR1 LGHNA and CDR2 YSLEER. V gave up 0 bases and J gave up 0 bases, with 9 bases separating them. The CDR3 totals 17 residues. The CDR3 nucleotides are TGCGCCAGCAGCCAAGATCGGGCTCACTCTGGGGCCAACGTCCTGACTTTC. This encodes CASSQDRAHSGANVLTF.

The V call is TRBV28, the J call TRBJ1-2; possible D gene TRBD1, 5 bases. Germline V gives CDR1 MDHEN, CDR2 SYDVKM. Trimming left V 6 bases short and J 3 bases short, with 17 bases between. This CDR3 contains 15 residues. CDR3 DNA sequence: TGTGCCAGCAGCGCTTGGGGGGGGTTGGACTATGGCTACACCTTC. Encoded protein: CASSAWGGLDYGYTF.

The V call is TRBV6-5, the J call TRBJ2-7; D call uncertain. Trimming cost V 0 bases and J 2 bases, with 11 bases left between them. Germline-derived CDR1 and CDR2 are MNHEY and SVGAGI. This CDR3 spans 15 amino acids. CDR3 nucleotide sequence: TGTGCCAGCAGTTACTCGAGCAGGAAAACCTACGAGCAGTACTTC. Protein product: CASSYSSRKTYEQYF.

The chain recombines TRBV12-5 with TRBJ2-1; 13 bases fit TRBD2. Germline-derived CDR1 and CDR2 are LGHNT and FRNRAP. V shed 5 bases, J shed 8 bases, and the junction held 6 bases outside the gene matches. This CDR3 is 15 amino acids long. The CDR3 coding sequence is TGTGCTAGTGGTAGGACTAGCGGGAGTACCCATGAGCAGTTCTTC. Residues: CASGRTSGSTHEQFF.

The chain uses TRBV4-1 and TRBJ1-5; maybe TRBD1 (6 bases). Germline values: CDR1 MGHRA, CDR2 YSYEKL. This CDR3 is built from 18 residues. Trimming pared 1 base from V and 0 bases from J, leaving 16 bases between. The CDR3: CASSQALGRGYSNQPQHF. Written as DNA, the CDR3 is TGCGCCAGCAGCCAAGCCTTAGGCAGGGGTTATAGCAATCAGCCCCAGCATTTT.

This clone is a singleton in its sample. The rearrangement links TRBV15 to TRBJ2-3; 8 bases agree with TRBD2. The CDR3 runs to 17 residues. Germline V gene data show CDR1 as LNHNV and CDR2 as YYDKDF (reference sequence). V was pared by 1 base and J by 6 bases, with 12 bases of the junction left unmatched. The CDR3 region has the DNA TGTGCCACCAGCAGAGCCCCCGGGCTAGCGGGTGCTGATACGCAGTATTTT. It is translated as CATSRAPGLAGADTQYF.

The chain recombines TRBV19 with TRBJ2-5; a possible D gene is TRBD1 (6 bases). Germline loops: CDR1 LNHDA, CDR2 SQIVND (reference sequence). V dropped 6 bases and J dropped 1 base, with 12 bases sitting between them. The CDR3 extends over 14 amino acids. The CDR3 is CASSPGHLQETQYF. Written as DNA, the CDR3 is TGTGCCAGTAGCCCGGGACATCTCCAAGAGACCCAGTACTTC.

This sequence joins TRBV2 and TRBJ1-4; D is ambiguous. V dropped 8 bases and J dropped 1 base, with 11 bases sitting between them. The CDR3 contains 14 residues. Germline V gene sequence: CDR1 SNHLY, CDR2 FYNNEI. CDR3 residues: CASCTARTNEKLFF. The CDR3 coding sequence is TGTGCCAGCTGTACCGCGCGAACTAATGAAAAACTGTTTTTT.

The chain uses TRBV6-5 and TRBJ2-2; 10 nucleotides line up with TRBD2. CDR3 size: 15 residues. Germline V gene sequence: CDR1 MNHEY, CDR2 SVGAGI. V lost 6 bases to trimming and J lost 5 bases; unmatched junction nucleotides: 6. The chain's CDR3 is CASRRGLAETGELFF. The CDR3 DNA is TGTGCCAGCAGACGAGGACTAGCGGAAACCGGGGAGCTGTTTTTT.

This sequence joins TRBV15 and TRBJ1-4; D is unresolved. The germline V gene encodes CDR1 LNHNV and CDR2 YYDKDF (reference sequence). The CDR3 extends over 16 amino acids. V lost 3 bases and J lost 0, with 11 bases in between. The CDR3 coding sequence is TGTGCCACCAGCAGTGTTCCGACGGCAACTAATGAAAAACTGTTTTTT. Its translation is CATSSVPTATNEKLFF.